Reported below is one TCR beta chain. Its specificity is not known. This sample stems from a study of cytomegalovirus exposure and HLA in healthy donors. Study outcomes and limitations: The study designated 150 or so TCR beta chains cytomegalovirus-associated.

Amplification used 60 Vbeta primers and 13 Jbeta primers. Profiled with immunoSEQ multiplex PCR; TCRdb holds only in-frame clones, not every one. The sample has 210,000 or so clones, 70% to 90% seen once; the top ten hold 1% to 1.5%. Trimming cost V 0 bases and J 0 bases, with 6 bases left between them. Germline V gene data show CDR1 as SGHRS and CDR2 as YFSETQ. The CDR3 runs 14 residues. Material for sequencing was PBMCs. The chain couples TRBV5-1 to TRBJ2-5; possible D gene TRBD1, 6 bases. The receptor was derived from a human donor in good health. CDR3 sequence: CASSLGQDQETQYF. The CDR3 DNA sequence: TGCGCCAGCAGCTTGGGACAGGACCAAGAGACCCAGTACTTC. The full variable domain, with the rest looked up from reference TRBV5-1 and TRBJ2-5, is KAGVTQTPRYLIKTRGQQVTLSCSPISGHRSVSWYQQTPGQGLQFLFEYFSETQRNKGNFPGRFSGRQFSNSRSEMNVSTLELGDSALYLCASSLGQDQETQYFGPGTRLLVL.